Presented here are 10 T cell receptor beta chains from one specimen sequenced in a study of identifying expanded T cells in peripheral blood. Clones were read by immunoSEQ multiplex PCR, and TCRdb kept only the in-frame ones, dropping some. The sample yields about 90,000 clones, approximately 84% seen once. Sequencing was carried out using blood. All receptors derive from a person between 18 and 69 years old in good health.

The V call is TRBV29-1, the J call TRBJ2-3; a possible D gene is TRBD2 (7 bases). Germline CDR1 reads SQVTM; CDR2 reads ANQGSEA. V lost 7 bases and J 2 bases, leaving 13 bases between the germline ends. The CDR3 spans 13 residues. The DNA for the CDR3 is TGCAGCGGGGGAGGGGGGGCCACAGATACGCAGTATTTT. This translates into CSGGGGATDTQYF.

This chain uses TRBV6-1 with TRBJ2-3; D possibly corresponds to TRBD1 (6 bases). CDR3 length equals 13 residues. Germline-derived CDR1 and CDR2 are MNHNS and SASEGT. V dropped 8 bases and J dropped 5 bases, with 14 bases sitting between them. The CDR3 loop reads CASDRWAGDTQYF. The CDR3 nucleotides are TGTGCCAGCGACAGGTGGGCTGGAGATACGCAGTATTTT.

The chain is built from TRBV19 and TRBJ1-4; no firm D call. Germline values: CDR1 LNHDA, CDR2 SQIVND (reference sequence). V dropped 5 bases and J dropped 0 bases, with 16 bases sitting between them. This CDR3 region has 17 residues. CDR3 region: CASSHESGKPTNEKLFF. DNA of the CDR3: TGTGCCAGTAGTCATGAGTCTGGTAAACCAACTAATGAAAAACTGTTTTTT.

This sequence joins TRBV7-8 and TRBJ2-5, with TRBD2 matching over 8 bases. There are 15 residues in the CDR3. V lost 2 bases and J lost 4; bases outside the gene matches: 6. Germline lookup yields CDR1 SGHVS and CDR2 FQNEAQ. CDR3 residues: CASSLTGGASETQYF. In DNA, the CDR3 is TGTGCCAGCAGCTTAACGGGGGGGGCGTCAGAGACCCAGTACTTC.

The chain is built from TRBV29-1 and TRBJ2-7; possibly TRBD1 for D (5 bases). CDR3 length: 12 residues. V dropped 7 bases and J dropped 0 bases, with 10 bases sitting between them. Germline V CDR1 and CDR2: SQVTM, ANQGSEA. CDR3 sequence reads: CSGQGSSYEQYF. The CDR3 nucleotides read TGCAGCGGGCAGGGTAGCTCCTACGAGCAGTACTTC.

The chain's CDR3 is CASSERGTGVEKLFF. The CDR3 nucleotides read TGCGCCAGCAGTGAGAGGGGGACAGGGGTCGAAAAACTGTTTTTT. The rearrangement links TRBV10-2 to TRBJ1-4, with TRBD1 matching 10 bases. The trim removed 2 bases at V and 8 bases at J, leaving 5 bases unmatched. CDR1 WSHSY and CDR2 SAAADI come from the germline V gene. The CDR3 totals 15 residues.

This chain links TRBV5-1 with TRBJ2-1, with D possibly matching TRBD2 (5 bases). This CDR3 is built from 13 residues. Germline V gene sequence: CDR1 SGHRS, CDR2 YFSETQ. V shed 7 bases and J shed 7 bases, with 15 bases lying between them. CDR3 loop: CASRTGKENEQFF. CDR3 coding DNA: TGCGCCAGCCGAACCGGGAAGGAAAATGAGCAGTTCTTC.

The CDR3 nucleotides read TGTGCCAGTAGCCGACAGGGGAGGAACACTGAAGCTTTCTTT. Amino acid sequence: CASSRQGRNTEAFF. The rearrangement links TRBV19 to TRBJ1-1, with 8 bases lining up with TRBD1. Germline CDR1 reads LNHDA; CDR2 reads SQIVND (reference sequence). The CDR3 consists of 14 residues. V trimming: 6 bases; J trimming: 1 base; junction bases outside the gene matches: 4.

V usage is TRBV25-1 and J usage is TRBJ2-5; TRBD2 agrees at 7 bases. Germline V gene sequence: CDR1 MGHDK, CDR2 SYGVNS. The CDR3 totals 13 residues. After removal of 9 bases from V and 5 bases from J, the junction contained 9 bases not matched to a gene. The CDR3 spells CASGERGGETQYF. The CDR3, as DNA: TGTGCCAGTGGGGAACGGGGAGGGGAGACCCAGTACTTC.

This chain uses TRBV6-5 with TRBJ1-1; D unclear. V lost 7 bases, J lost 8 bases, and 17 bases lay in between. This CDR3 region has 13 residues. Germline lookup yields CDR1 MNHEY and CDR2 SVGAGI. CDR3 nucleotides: TGTGCCAGCACCCCCGGGAGGCAGTTCGAAGCTTTCTTT. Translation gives CASTPGRQFEAFF.